The clone carrying this T cell receptor (beta chain) was seen only a few times. What it binds is not known. The CDR3 covers 8 residues. Germline lookup yields CDR1 LGHNA and CDR2 YSLEER. V lost 1 base and J 12 bases, leaving 0 bases between the germline ends. This sample is part of a study of memory CD4+ T cells and cytomegalovirus serostatus. Study outcomes and limitations: 67 of 164 known CMV-associated TCRbeta sequences appeared in CD4+ memory.

Single viable CD3+CD4+CD8-CD45RO+ cells were sorted as the memory CD4+ T cells. CD4+ T cells were isolated by positive magnetic selection. Using immunoSEQ multiplex PCR, the repertoire was profiled, and TCRdb retains in-frame clones only, with some absent. The profile shows tens of thousands of clones, around three quarters of them singletons. This sequence joins TRBV4-3 and TRBJ1-1; D is uncertain. The origin of this receptor is an adult in good health and CMV-seronegative. The sequenced sample was memory CD4+ T cells from blood. The DNA for the CDR3 is TGCGCCAGCAGCCAAGCTTTCTTT. As protein: CASSQAFF.